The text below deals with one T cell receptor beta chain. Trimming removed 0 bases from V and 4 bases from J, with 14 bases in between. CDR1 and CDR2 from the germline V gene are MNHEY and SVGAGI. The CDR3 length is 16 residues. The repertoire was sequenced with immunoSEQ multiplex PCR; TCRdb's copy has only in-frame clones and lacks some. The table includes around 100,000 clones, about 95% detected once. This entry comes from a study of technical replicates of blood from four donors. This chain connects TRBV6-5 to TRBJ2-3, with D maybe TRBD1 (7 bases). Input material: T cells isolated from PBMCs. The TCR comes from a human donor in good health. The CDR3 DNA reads TGTGCCAGCAGTTACTCGATCCAGGGGGGACCAGATACGCAGTATTTT. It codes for CASSYSIQGGPDTQYF.